These 16 T cell receptor beta chains originate from one sample sequenced in a study of blood T cell repertoires in COVID-19. Assay: immunoSEQ multiplex PCR; the TCRdb copy retains only in-frame clones and omits some. The top ten hold approximately 18% of the sample, which has 200,000 to 250,000 clones, 84% seen once. Sequenced material: peripheral blood. Source of these receptors: an elderly woman with active or convalescent COVID-19.

This chain uses TRBV7-9 with TRBJ2-7; TRBD1 matches at 8 bases. The CDR3 loop spans 13 amino acids. CDR1 SEHNR and CDR2 FQNEAQ come from the germline V gene (reference sequence). Trimming removed 5 bases from V and 1 base from J; junction bases left unmatched: 1. CDR3 loop: CASSRDRSYEQYF. The CDR3 nucleotides are TGTGCCAGCAGCCGGGACAGGTCCTACGAGCAGTACTTC.

The chain has TRBV6-5 and TRBJ2-7, with D possibly being TRBD1 (5 bases). The CDR3 is 14 residues long. Germline V CDR1 and CDR2: MNHEY, SVGAGI. V shed 2 bases and J shed 6 bases, with 14 bases lying between them. The CDR3 region has the DNA TGTGCCAGCAGTTACGACATACAGGTTGGCGAGCAGTACTTC. It is translated as CASSYDIQVGEQYF.

Comment on this clone: A far larger clone is just one base off, so this is likely a read error. The chain couples TRBV2 to TRBJ1-1; D is unclear. This CDR3 has 12 amino acids. Trimming left V 6 bases short and J 0 bases short, with 5 bases between. CDR1 and CDR2 from the germline V gene are SNHLY and FYNNEI. The CDR3 region is CASSAVNTEAFF. In DNA form, the CDR3 reads TGTGCCAGCAGCGCAGTGAACACTGAAGCTTTCTTT.

This clone was picked up one time. V usage is TRBV27 and J usage is TRBJ1-5; 8 nucleotides agree with TRBD1. This CDR3 contains 15 residues. Germline-derived CDR1 and CDR2 are MNHEY and SMNVEV (reference sequence). The V segment lost 2 bases and the J segment 4 bases; nucleotides outside the gene matches: 4. The CDR3 nucleotides are TGTGCCAGCAGTTTAGCAGGGGGCGGTAATCAGCCCCAGCATTTT. Translating it yields CASSLAGGGNQPQHF.

The chain combines TRBV7-3 with TRBJ2-2, with D possibly being TRBD2 (5 bases). Trimming took 3 bases from V and 4 from J, leaving 12 bases between them. Germline CDR1 reads SGHTA; CDR2 reads FQGTGA. This CDR3 is 15 amino acids long. The DNA for the CDR3 is TGTGCCAGCAGCTTCAAGGCTGAGGGCACCGGGGAGCTGTTTTTT. It is translated as CASSFKAEGTGELFF. The whole variable domain, filled in from reference TRBV7-3 and TRBJ2-2, reads GAGVSQTPSNKVTEKGKYVELRCDPISGHTALYWYRQSLGQGPEFLIYFQGTGAADDSGLPNDRFFAVRPEGSVSTLKIQRTERGDSAVYLCASSFKAEGTGELFFGEGSRLTVL.

The chain links TRBV18 to TRBJ1-5; D is possibly TRBD1 (6 bases). The CDR3 spans 14 residues. V lost 2 bases, J lost 3 bases, and 8 bases lay in between. The germline gives CDR1 KGHSH, CDR2 LQKENI. The CDR3 loop is CASSPNRDNQPQHF. CDR3 coding DNA: TGTGCCAGCTCACCAAACAGGGACAATCAGCCCCAGCATTTT. Full variable domain (remainder filled in from reference TRBV18 and TRBJ1-5): NAGVMQNPRHLVRRRGQEARLRCSPMKGHSHVYWYRQLPEEGLKFMVYLQKENIIDESGMPKERFSAEFPKEGPSILRIQQVVRGDSAAYFCASSPNRDNQPQHFGDGTRLSIL.

The V call is TRBV9, the J call TRBJ2-2; TRBD2 matches at 10 bases. The junction had 6 bases not matched to a gene; V was cut back by 1 base and J by 3 bases. The CDR3 consists of 17 residues. CDR1 is SGDLS, CDR2 YYNGEE, per germline. The chain's CDR3 is CASSVPTAGGYTGELFF. DNA of the CDR3: TGTGCCAGCAGCGTACCGACAGCGGGGGGGTACACCGGGGAGCTGTTTTTT.

The V gene is TRBV7-9, the J gene TRBJ2-6; D gene uncertain. Germline CDR1 SEHNR, CDR2 FQNEAQ (reference sequence). The CDR3 totals 15 residues. Trimming shortened V by 3 bases and J by 0 bases, and 6 bases separated the two germline ends. DNA of the CDR3: TGTGCCAGCAGCTTCGTCTTCTCTGGGGCCAACGTCCTGACTTTC. This sequence encodes CASSFVFSGANVLTF.

This sequence joins TRBV5-1 and TRBJ1-3, with D possibly being TRBD1 (6 bases). The CDR3 totals 14 residues. Trimming pared 3 bases from V and 4 bases from J, leaving 11 bases between. Germline V gives CDR1 SGHRS, CDR2 YFSETQ. The CDR3 reads CASSSGTQGNTIYF. The CDR3 DNA reads TGCGCCAGCAGCTCAGGGACACAAGGAAACACCATATATTTT.

This clone was seen only a few times. V usage is TRBV25-1 and J usage is TRBJ1-1, with D unresolved. The V gene's germline CDR1 is MGHDK and CDR2 SYGVNS. The CDR3 is 15 residues long. V lost 6 bases, J lost 0 bases, and 14 bases lay in between. CDR3 bases: TGTGCCAGCAGACCCCGGAGTACTATGAACACTGAAGCTTTCTTT. It yields the protein CASRPRSTMNTEAFF.

V gene TRBV24-1 combines with J gene TRBJ2-7; a weak D match, TRBD2 (6 bases). V dropped 4 bases and J dropped 0 bases, with 24 bases sitting between them. Germline loops: CDR1 KGHDR, CDR2 SFDVKD. This CDR3 has 19 amino acids. The CDR3 bases are TGTGCCACCAGTGAACGCGGGGTAAGGCTGCGCCCAGCCTCCTACGAGCAGTACTTC. Protein product: CATSERGVRLRPASYEQYF.

The V call is TRBV27, the J call TRBJ1-2, with D possibly matching TRBD1 (6 bases). CDR1 is MNHEY and CDR2 is SMNVEV in the germline V gene (reference sequence). The CDR3 loop spans 14 amino acids. The V gene lost 6 bases and the J gene lost 4 bases, with 15 bases spanning the gap. The CDR3, as DNA: TGTGCCAGCAGCCCATGGGGGGGCGGCTATGGCTACACCTTC. The encoded protein is CASSPWGGGYGYTF.

With respect to this clone: Other DNA sequences in the same sample also yield this CDR3. The chain carries TRBV7-2 and TRBJ1-5; the D gene is possibly TRBD1 (5 bases). Per germline, CDR1 SGHTA and CDR2 FQGNSA. Trimming shortened V by 1 base and J by 0 bases, and 13 bases separated the two germline ends. The CDR3 contains 17 residues. This CDR3 is CASSLGGVGYSNQPQHF. For the CDR3, the DNA is TGTGCCAGCAGCTTAGGGGGCGTAGGATATAGCAATCAGCCCCAGCATTTT.

The chain has TRBV5-1 and TRBJ2-3; possibly TRBD2 for D (5 bases). The V end lost 4 bases, the J end lost 0 bases, and 15 bases lay between the germline ends. The CDR3 totals 16 residues. Germline loops: CDR1 SGHRS, CDR2 YFSETQ. This CDR3 reads CASSTYNGGSTDTQYF. The CDR3, as DNA: TGCGCCAGCAGCACCTATAACGGCGGGAGCACAGATACGCAGTATTTT.

The chain couples TRBV9 to TRBJ2-7, with D perhaps TRBD2 (6 bases). The V and J ends lost 3 bases and 2 bases respectively, with 15 bases between them. Germline V gene sequence: CDR1 SGDLS, CDR2 YYNGEE. This CDR3 has 15 amino acids. The DNA for the CDR3 is TGTGCCAGCAGCGCCGATAGACTAGGGACCTACGAGCAGTACTTC. Amino acids: CASSADRLGTYEQYF.

This clone showed up just once. The V call is TRBV3-1 (or the pseudogene TRBV3-2), the J call TRBJ1-2; 9 bases map to TRBD1. Germline CDR1 LGHDT, CDR2 YNNKEL (reference sequence). The CDR3 is 13 residues long. The V segment lost 6 bases and the J segment 4 bases; nucleotides outside the gene matches: 3. The CDR3 protein is CASRQGQGYGYTF. The CDR3 nucleotides are TGTGCCAGCAGACAGGGACAGGGCTATGGCTACACCTTC.